This TCR beta chain was recovered during a study of blood T cell repertoires in COVID-19. Study-level information: Specimens from acute and convalescent COVID-19 originated in the United States, Italy and Spain. PBMCs, B-cell-depleted T cells, or T cells provided the cDNA or gDNA that made up the material.

Trimming shortened V by 5 bases and J by 12 bases, and 11 bases separated the two germline ends. The germline gives CDR1 PRHDT, CDR2 FYEKMQ (reference sequence). The CDR3 extends over 11 amino acids. Under the authors' procedure: Amplifying reference gene primers gave estimates of nucleated cell counts. TCRdb's copy holds only in-frame clones and misses some; the assay was immunoSEQ multiplex PCR. V and J calls and clone size follow that table, whereas D and trimming were derived from the DNA. There are 100,000 to 120,000 clones in the sample; 88% occur only once, and approximately 3.5% lies in the top ten.

This clonotype was obtained from a woman between 50 and 59 years old with acute or convalescent COVID-19. The chain links TRBV13 to TRBJ2-1; weak D call: TRBD1 (6 bases). Sequencing was performed on peripheral blood. The DNA of the CDR3 is TGTGCCAGCAGCGGGGGCGCGTGGCAGTTCTTC. Residues: CASSGGAWQFF.